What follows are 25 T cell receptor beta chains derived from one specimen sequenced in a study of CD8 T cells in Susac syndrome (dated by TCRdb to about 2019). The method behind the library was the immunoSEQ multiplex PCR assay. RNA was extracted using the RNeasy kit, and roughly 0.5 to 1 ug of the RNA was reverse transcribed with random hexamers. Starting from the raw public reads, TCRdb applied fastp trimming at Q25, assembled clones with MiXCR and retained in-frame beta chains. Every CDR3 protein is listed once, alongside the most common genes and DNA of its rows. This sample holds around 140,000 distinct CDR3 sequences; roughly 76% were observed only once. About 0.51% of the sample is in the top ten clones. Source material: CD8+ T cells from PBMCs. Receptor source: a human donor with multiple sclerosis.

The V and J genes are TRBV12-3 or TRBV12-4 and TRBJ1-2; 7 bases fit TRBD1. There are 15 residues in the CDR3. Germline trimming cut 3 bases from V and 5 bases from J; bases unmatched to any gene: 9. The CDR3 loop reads CASSFEQGTLYGYTF. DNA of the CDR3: TGTGCCAGCAGTTTTGAACAGGGGACCCTGTATGGCTACACCTTC.

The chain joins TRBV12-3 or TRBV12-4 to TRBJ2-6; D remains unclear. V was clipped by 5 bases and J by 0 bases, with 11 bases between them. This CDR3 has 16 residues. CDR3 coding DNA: TGTGCCAGCAGTGCGAGAGGAGTCTCTGGGGCCAACGTCCTGACTTTC. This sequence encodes CASSARGVSGANVLTF.

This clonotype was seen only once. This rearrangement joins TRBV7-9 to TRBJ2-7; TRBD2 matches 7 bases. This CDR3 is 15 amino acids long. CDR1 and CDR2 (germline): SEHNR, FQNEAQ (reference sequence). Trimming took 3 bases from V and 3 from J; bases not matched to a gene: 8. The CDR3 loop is CASSLPGSGYYEQYF. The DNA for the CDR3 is TGTGCCAGCAGCTTGCCGGGTAGCGGGTACTACGAGCAGTACTTC.

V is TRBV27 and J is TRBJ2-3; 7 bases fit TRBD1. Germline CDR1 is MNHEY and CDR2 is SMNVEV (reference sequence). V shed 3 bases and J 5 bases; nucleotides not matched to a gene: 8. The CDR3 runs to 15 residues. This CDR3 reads CASSFRTGLGDTQYF. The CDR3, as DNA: TGTGCCAGCAGTTTTCGGACAGGCTTGGGAGATACGCAGTATTTT.

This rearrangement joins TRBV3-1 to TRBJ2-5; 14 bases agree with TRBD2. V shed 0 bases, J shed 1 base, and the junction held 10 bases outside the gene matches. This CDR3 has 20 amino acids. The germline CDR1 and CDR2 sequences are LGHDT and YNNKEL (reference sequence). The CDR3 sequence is CASSQEGLAGGIQIQETQYF. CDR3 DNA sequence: TGTGCCAGCAGCCAAGAAGGACTAGCGGGGGGTATCCAAATCCAAGAGACCCAGTACTTC.

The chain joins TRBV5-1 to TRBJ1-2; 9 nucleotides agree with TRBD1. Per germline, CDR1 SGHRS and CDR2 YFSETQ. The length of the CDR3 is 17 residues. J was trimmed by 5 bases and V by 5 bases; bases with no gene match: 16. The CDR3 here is CASRDIQTWTGVYGYTF. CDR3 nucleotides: TGCGCCAGCAGAGATATACAGACTTGGACAGGGGTGTATGGCTACACCTTC.

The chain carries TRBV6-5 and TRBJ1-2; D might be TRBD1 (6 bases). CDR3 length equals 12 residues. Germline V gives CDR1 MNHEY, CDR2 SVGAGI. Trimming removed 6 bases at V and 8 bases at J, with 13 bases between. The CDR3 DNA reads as TGTGCCAGCAGGGGGGCGCAGGACGGCTACACCTTC. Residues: CASRGAQDGYTF.

The CDR3 bases are TGTGCCAGCACCTCCTTGGGCGGGGGGCAGGAGGCCAAAAACATTCAGTACTTC. Its translation is CASTSLGGGQEAKNIQYF. V and J are TRBV5-4 and TRBJ2-4, with 8 bases matching TRBD2. Germline loops: CDR1 SGHNT, CDR2 YYREEE (reference sequence). The CDR3 length is 18 residues. Germline trimming cut 6 bases from V and 1 base from J; bases unmatched to any gene: 15.

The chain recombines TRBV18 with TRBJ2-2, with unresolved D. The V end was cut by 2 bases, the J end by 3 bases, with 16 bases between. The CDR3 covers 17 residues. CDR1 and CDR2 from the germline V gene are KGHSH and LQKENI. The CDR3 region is CASSPENPRWDTGELFF. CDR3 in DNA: TGTGCCAGCTCACCAGAAAACCCGAGGTGGGACACCGGGGAGCTGTTTTTT.

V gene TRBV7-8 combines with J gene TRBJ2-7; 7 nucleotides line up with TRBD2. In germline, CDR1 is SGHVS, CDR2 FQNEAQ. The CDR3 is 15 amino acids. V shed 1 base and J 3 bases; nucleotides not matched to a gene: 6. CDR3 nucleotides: TGTGCCAGCAGCTTAGTGGGAGGGCCGAGCTACGAGCAGTACGTC. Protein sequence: CASSLVGGPSYEQYV.

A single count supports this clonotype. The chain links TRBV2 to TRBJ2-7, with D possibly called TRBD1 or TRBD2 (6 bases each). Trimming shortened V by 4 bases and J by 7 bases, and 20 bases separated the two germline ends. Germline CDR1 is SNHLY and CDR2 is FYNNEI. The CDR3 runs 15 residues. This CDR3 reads CASSAMAGQKGEQYF. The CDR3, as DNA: TGTGCCAGCAGTGCGATGGCGGGACAAAAAGGAGAGCAGTACTTC.

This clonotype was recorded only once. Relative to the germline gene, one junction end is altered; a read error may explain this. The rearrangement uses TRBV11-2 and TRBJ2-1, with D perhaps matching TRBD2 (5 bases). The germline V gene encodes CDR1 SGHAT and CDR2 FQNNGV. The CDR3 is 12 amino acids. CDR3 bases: TGTGCCAGCAGCCCATGGGGAGATTCAAAGGTCTTC. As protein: CASSPWGDSKVF.

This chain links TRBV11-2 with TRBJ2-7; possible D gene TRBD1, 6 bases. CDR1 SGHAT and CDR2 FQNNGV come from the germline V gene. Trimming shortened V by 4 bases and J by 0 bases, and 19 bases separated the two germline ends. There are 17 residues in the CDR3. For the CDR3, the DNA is TGTGCCAGCAGCTCCCCGACAAACAGGGATGGCTCCTACGAGCAGTACTTC. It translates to CASSSPTNRDGSYEQYF. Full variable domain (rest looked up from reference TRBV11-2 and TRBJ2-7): EAGVAQSPRYKIIEKRQSVAFWCNPISGHATLYWYQQILGQGPKLLIQFQNNGVVDDSQLPKDRFSAERLKGVDSTLKIQPAKLEDSAVYLCASSSPTNRDGSYEQYFGPGTRLTVT.

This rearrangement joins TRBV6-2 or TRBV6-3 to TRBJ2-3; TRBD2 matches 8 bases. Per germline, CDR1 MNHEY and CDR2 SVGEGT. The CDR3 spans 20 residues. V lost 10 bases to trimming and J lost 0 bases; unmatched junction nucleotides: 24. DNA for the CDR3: TGTGCCAATCCCCGATGTAAAGCGGGAGCTCCACTATTTAGCACAGATACGCAGTATTTT. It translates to CANPRCKAGAPLFSTDTQYF.

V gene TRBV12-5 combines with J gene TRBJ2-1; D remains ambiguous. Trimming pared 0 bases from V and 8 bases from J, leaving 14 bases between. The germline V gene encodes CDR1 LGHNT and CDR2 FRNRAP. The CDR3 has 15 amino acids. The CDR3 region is CASGLVASLVDEQFF. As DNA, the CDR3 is TGTGCTAGTGGTTTGGTGGCTTCTTTGGTCGATGAGCAGTTCTTC.

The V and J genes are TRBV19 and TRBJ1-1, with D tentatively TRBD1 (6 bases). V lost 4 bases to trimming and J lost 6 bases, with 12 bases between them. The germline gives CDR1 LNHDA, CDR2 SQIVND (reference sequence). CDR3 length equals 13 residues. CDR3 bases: TGTGCCAGTAGTACGCAGGGGATCGCTGAAGCTTTCTTT. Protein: CASSTQGIAEAFF.

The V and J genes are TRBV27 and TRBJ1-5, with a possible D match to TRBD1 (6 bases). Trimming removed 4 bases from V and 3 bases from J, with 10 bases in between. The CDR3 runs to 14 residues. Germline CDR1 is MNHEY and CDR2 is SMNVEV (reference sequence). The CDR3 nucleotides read TGTGCCAGCAGTTATACAGGGAACAATCAGCCCCAGCATTTT. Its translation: CASSYTGNNQPQHF.

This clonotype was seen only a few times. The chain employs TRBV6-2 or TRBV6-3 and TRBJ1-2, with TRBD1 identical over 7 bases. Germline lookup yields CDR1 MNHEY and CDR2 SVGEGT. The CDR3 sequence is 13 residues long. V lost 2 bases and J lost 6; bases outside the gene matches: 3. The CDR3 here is CASSYEGADGYTF. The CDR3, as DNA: TGTGCCAGCAGTTACGAGGGGGCGGATGGCTACACCTTC.

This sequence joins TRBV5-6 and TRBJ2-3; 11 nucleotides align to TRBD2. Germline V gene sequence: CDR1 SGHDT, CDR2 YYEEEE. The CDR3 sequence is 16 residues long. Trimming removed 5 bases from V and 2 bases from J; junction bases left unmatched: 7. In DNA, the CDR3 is TGTGCCAGCAGGTGGAAACTAGCGGGAGACACAGATACGCAGTATTTT. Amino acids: CASRWKLAGDTDTQYF. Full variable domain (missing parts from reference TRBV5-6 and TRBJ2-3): DAGVTQSPTHLIKTRGQQVTLRCSPKSGHDTVSWYQQALGQGPQFIFQYYEEEERQRGNFPDRFSGHQFPNYSSELNVNALLLGDSALYLCASRWKLAGDTDTQYFGPGTRLTVL.

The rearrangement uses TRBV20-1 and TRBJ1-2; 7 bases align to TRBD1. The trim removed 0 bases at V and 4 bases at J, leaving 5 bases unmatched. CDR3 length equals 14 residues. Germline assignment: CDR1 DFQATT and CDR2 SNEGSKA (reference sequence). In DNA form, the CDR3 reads TGCAGTGCTAGAGACACAGGGGACTTCTATGGCTACACCTTC. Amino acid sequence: CSARDTGDFYGYTF.

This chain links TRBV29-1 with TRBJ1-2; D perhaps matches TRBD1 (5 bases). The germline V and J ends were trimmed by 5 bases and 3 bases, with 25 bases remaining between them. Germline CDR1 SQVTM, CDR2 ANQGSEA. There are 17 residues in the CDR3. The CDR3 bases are TGCAGCGTTCGTTCGGCTCCGCAGGGAGTCAGGTACTATGGCTACACCTTC. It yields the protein CSVRSAPQGVRYYGYTF.

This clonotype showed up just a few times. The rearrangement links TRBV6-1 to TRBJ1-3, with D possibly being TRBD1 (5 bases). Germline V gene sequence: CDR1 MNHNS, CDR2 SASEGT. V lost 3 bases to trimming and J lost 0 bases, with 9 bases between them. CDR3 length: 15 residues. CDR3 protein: CASSDGTSSGNTIYF. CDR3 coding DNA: TGTGCCAGCAGTGACGGGACTAGCTCTGGAAACACCATATATTTT.

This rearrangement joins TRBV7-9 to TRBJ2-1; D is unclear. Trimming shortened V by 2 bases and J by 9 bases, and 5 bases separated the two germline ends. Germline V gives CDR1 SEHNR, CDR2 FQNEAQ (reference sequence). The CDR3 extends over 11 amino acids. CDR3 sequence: CASSLRSEQFF. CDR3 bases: TGTGCCAGCAGCTTACGGTCTGAGCAGTTCTTC.

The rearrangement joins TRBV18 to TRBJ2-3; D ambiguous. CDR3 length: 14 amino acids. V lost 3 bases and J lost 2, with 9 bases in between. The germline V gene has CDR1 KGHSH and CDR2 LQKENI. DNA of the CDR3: TGTGCCAGCTCACCGGAAGCGCACACAGATACGCAGTATTTT. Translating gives CASSPEAHTDTQYF.

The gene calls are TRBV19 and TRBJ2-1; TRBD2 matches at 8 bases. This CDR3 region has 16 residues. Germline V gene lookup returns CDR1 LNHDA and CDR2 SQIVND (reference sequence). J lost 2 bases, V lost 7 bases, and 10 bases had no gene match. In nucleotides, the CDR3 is TGTGCCAGTAACGCATTAGCGGGAACCACCTACAATGAGCAGTTCTTC. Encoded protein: CASNALAGTTYNEQFF.